Presented here are 28 T cell receptor beta chains from one specimen sequenced in a study of blood T cell repertoires in COVID-19. TCRdb's copy holds only in-frame clones and misses some; the assay was immunoSEQ multiplex PCR. The table lists tens of thousands of clones, 81% of them singletons, with 26% in the top ten. The sequenced material came from peripheral blood. The receptors come from an elderly woman with COVID-19, enrolled during active disease.

The chain uses TRBV3-1 (or the pseudogene TRBV3-2) and TRBJ2-5; 8 nucleotides align to TRBD2. The junction had 8 bases not matched to a gene; V was cut back by 4 bases and J by 4 bases. CDR3 size: 15 residues. Germline V gene data show CDR1 as LGHDT and CDR2 as YNNKEL (reference sequence). The CDR3 region has the DNA TGTGCCAGCAGCCCCCTAGGACTAGCCGGAGAGACCCAGTACTTC. Residues: CASSPLGLAGETQYF.

This chain connects TRBV2 to TRBJ1-1, with D possibly matching TRBD1 (6 bases). V was trimmed by 8 bases and J by 3 bases, leaving 19 bases between them. The CDR3 covers 15 residues. The germline V gene has CDR1 SNHLY and CDR2 FYNNEI. For the CDR3, the DNA is TGTGCCAGCCTACGTCAGGGGAACCGCCACACTGAAGCTTTCTTT. This sequence encodes CASLRQGNRHTEAFF.

The chain is built from TRBV9 and TRBJ1-3; D is uncertain. The V end lost 0 bases, the J end lost 0 bases, and 7 bases lay between the germline ends. CDR1 SGDLS and CDR2 YYNGEE come from the germline V gene. The CDR3 is 15 amino acids. CDR3 in amino acids: CASSVGGVSGNTIYF. The CDR3 DNA is TGTGCCAGCAGCGTAGGCGGGGTCTCTGGAAACACCATATATTTT.

The chain uses TRBV6-6 and TRBJ2-6; 10 bases are a match to TRBD1. The CDR3 runs to 17 residues. The junction had 5 bases not matched to a gene; V was cut back by 5 bases and J by 1 base. Germline CDR1 is MNHNY and CDR2 is SVGAGI (reference sequence). The CDR3 protein is CASSRDRGVSGANVLTF. The CDR3 DNA follows: TGTGCCAGCAGTCGGGACAGGGGCGTATCTGGGGCCAACGTCCTGACTTTC.

The chain employs TRBV4-1 and TRBJ1-2; 10 bases match TRBD1. CDR1 MGHRA and CDR2 YSYEKL come from the germline V gene. The CDR3 is made up of 15 amino acids. Losses at the gene ends were 1 base for V and 4 bases for J; bases not matched to a gene: 3. The CDR3 loop reads CASSQGTGGFYGYTF. The CDR3 DNA is TGCGCCAGCAGCCAAGGGACAGGGGGATTCTATGGCTACACCTTC.

V gene TRBV10-3 combines with J gene TRBJ2-3; D gene uncertain. Trimming took 10 bases from V and 1 from J, leaving 21 bases between them. This CDR3 has 16 amino acids. The germline V gene has CDR1 ENHRY and CDR2 SYGVKD. CDR3 nucleotides: TGTGCCACCATGGAGCCCCCAAGTGAGGGCACAGATACGCAGTATTTT. This encodes CATMEPPSEGTDTQYF.

This rearrangement joins TRBV7-2 to TRBJ2-1, with 7 nucleotides matching TRBD2. V dropped 5 bases and J dropped 9; count of bases not matched to a gene: 4. This CDR3 is built from 12 residues. The germline CDR1 and CDR2 sequences are SGHTA and FQGNSA. The CDR3 loop reads CASSRGVGEQFF. The CDR3 DNA sequence: TGTGCCAGCAGCCGGGGGGTGGGTGAGCAGTTCTTC.

The CDR3 sequence: CSVEDPGQTYGYTF. CDR3 DNA: TGCAGCGTTGAAGATCCGGGACAGACGTATGGCTACACCTTC. The chain recombines TRBV29-1 with TRBJ1-2; TRBD1 matches 7 bases. Germline V lookup: CDR1 SQVTM, CDR2 ANQGSEA. V lost 0 bases to trimming and J lost 5 bases; unmatched junction nucleotides: 6. The CDR3 consists of 14 residues.

The V and J genes are TRBV9 and TRBJ1-1, with a weak D call TRBD1 (5 bases). CDR3 length equals 15 residues. Germline CDR1 reads SGDLS; CDR2 reads YYNGEE. V was clipped by 4 bases and J by 1 base, with 14 bases between them. This CDR3 is CASSPAGTRNTEAFF. The CDR3 region has the DNA TGTGCCAGCAGCCCCGCCGGGACTAGGAACACTGAAGCTTTCTTT.

This clone was found a few times. This chain joins TRBV27 and TRBJ2-7; 13 bases are a match to TRBD2. This CDR3 has 18 residues. Germline V CDR1 and CDR2: MNHEY, SMNVEV (reference sequence). After removal of 8 bases from V and 1 base from J, the junction contained 14 bases not matched to a gene. This chain's CDR3 is CASGTGTSGVRGSYEQYF. DNA of the CDR3: TGTGCCAGCGGAACCGGGACTAGCGGGGTCCGGGGTTCCTACGAGCAGTACTTC.

V and J are TRBV3-1 (or the pseudogene TRBV3-2) and TRBJ1-6; 8 bases are a match to TRBD1. V was clipped by 1 base and J by 10 bases; unmatched bases: 6. The CDR3 sequence is 15 residues long. The germline CDR1 and CDR2 sequences are LGHDT and YNNKEL (reference sequence). The CDR3 here is CASSQGVTGASPLHF. The CDR3 DNA reads TGTGCCAGCAGCCAAGGAGTGACAGGGGCCTCACCCCTCCACTTT.

This clone was seen more than once but under ten times. V gene TRBV7-9 combines with J gene TRBJ2-6; 7 bases line up with TRBD1. With V trimmed by 5 bases and J by 2 bases, 9 bases remained unmatched. Germline V gene sequence: CDR1 SEHNR, CDR2 FQNEAQ (reference sequence). The CDR3 runs 17 residues. The CDR3 DNA is TGTGCCAGCAGCCCTACCCAGACAGGGACTGGGGCCAACGTCCTGACTTTC. Protein: CASSPTQTGTGANVLTF.

The chain has TRBV7-9 and TRBJ1-1; possibly TRBD1 for D (5 bases). Germline V gene lookup returns CDR1 SEHNR and CDR2 FQNEAQ (reference sequence). V was pared by 1 base and J by 3 bases, with 12 bases between. The CDR3 has 15 amino acids. CDR3 protein: CASSLGSGRDTEAFF. The CDR3, as DNA: TGTGCCAGCAGCTTAGGATCAGGGAGGGACACTGAAGCTTTCTTT. The variable domain in full, completed from reference TRBV7-9 and TRBJ1-1, reads DTGVSQNPRHKITKRGQNVTFRCDPISEHNRLYWYRQTLGQGPEFLTYFQNEAQLEKSRLLSDRFSAERPKGSFSTLEIQRTEQGDSAMYLCASSLGSGRDTEAFFGQGTRLTVV.

DNA of the CDR3: TGTGCCAGTAGCCGTAAAGGGGCAGGGACTGGGGCCAACGTCCTGACTTTC. Translation: CASSRKGAGTGANVLTF. The V gene is TRBV19, the J gene TRBJ2-6; D might be TRBD1 (5 bases). CDR1 and CDR2 from the germline V gene are LNHDA and SQIVND (reference sequence). There are 17 residues in the CDR3. Deletions cut 6 bases from V and 2 bases from J, with 17 bases between.

This sequence joins TRBV3-1 (or the pseudogene TRBV3-2) and TRBJ2-1; 12 bases fit TRBD2. The CDR3 sequence is 15 residues long. The germline CDR1 and CDR2 sequences are LGHDT and YNNKEL (reference sequence). The trim removed 4 bases at V and 9 bases at J, leaving 7 bases unmatched. CDR3 coding DNA: TGTGCCAGCAGCCCGCTAGCGGGAGGGGGCGGTGAGCAGTTCTTC. Amino acids: CASSPLAGGGGEQFF.

The chain is built from TRBV4-1 and TRBJ2-1; 7 bases are a match to TRBD1. The CDR3 runs to 15 residues. Losses at the gene ends were 4 bases for V and 3 bases for J; bases not matched to a gene: 6. CDR1 is MGHRA and CDR2 is YSYEKL in the germline V gene. The chain's CDR3 is CASSPSRDSYNEQFF. As DNA, the CDR3 is TGCGCCAGCAGCCCGTCCCGGGACAGCTACAATGAGCAGTTCTTC.

This chain joins TRBV5-1 and TRBJ1-4, with 8 bases fitting TRBD1. The CDR3 contains 16 residues. The V segment lost 0 bases and the J segment 3 bases; nucleotides outside the gene matches: 4. CDR1 and CDR2 (germline): SGHRS, YFSETQ. The CDR3 sequence is CASSLGTGQANEKLFF. CDR3 nucleotides: TGCGCCAGCAGCTTGGGGACAGGGCAGGCTAATGAAAAACTGTTTTTT. Looking up the rest from reference TRBV5-1 and TRBJ1-4 gives the full variable domain: KAGVTQTPRYLIKTRGQQVTLSCSPISGHRSVSWYQQTPGQGLQFLFEYFSETQRNKGNFPGRFSGRQFSNSRSEMNVSTLELGDSALYLCASSLGTGQANEKLFFGSGTQLSVL.

The chain uses TRBV4-1 and TRBJ2-7; 7 bases line up with TRBD2. CDR1 is MGHRA, CDR2 YSYEKL, per germline. This CDR3 region has 14 residues. After removal of 4 bases from V and 2 bases from J, the junction contained 5 bases not matched to a gene. Here the CDR3 reads CASSPTSQTYEQYF. In nucleotides, the CDR3 is TGCGCCAGCAGCCCGACTAGCCAGACCTACGAGCAGTACTTC.

The CDR3 DNA sequence: TGTGCCAGCAGCTTAACTCTTGCTCCCGATACGCAGTATTTT. As protein: CASSLTLAPDTQYF. The V and J genes are TRBV11-2 and TRBJ2-3; D gene unclear. The germline V and J ends were trimmed by 2 bases and 6 bases, with 12 bases remaining between them. The CDR3 runs 14 residues. Per germline, CDR1 SGHAT and CDR2 FQNNGV.

In this sample, this clone turned up a few times. The chain carries TRBV11-2 and TRBJ2-7; perhaps TRBD1 as D (6 bases). Between the trimmed V and J ends, which lost 2 bases and 6 bases, there was a span of 17 bases. From germline, CDR1 is SGHAT and CDR2 FQNNGV. The CDR3 sequence is 15 residues long. Here the CDR3 reads CASSLIKGVVPEQYF. CDR3 nucleotides: TGTGCCAGCAGCTTAATAAAGGGGGTGGTCCCCGAGCAGTACTTC.

V gene TRBV6-5 combines with J gene TRBJ2-2; D might be TRBD2 (6 bases). Germline V gene sequence: CDR1 MNHEY, CDR2 SVGAGI. With 7 bases removed from V and 3 bases from J, the gap between germline ends came to 9 bases. The CDR3 is made up of 13 amino acids. CDR3 amino acids: CASTGGDTGELFF. For the CDR3, the DNA is TGTGCCAGCACCGGGGGTGACACCGGGGAGCTGTTTTTT.

This sequence joins TRBV7-2 and TRBJ2-5; D ambiguous. There are 13 residues in the CDR3. With 2 bases removed from V and 1 base from J, the gap between germline ends came to 5 bases. Germline loops: CDR1 SGHTA, CDR2 FQGNSA. The CDR3 sequence is CASSLLAQETQYF. The DNA for the CDR3 is TGTGCCAGCAGCTTACTGGCCCAAGAGACCCAGTACTTC.

V usage is TRBV5-8 and J usage is TRBJ1-5, with 9 bases aligning to TRBD1. Germline-derived CDR1 and CDR2 are SGHTS and YDEGEE. The V and J ends lost 5 bases and 4 bases, in that order; junction bases with no gene match: 10. The CDR3 covers 16 residues. The CDR3 DNA reads as TGTGCCAGCAGAAGGGGATGGACAGGGGTAAATCAGCCCCAGCATTTT. As protein: CASRRGWTGVNQPQHF. The entire variable domain, with the rest obtained from reference TRBV5-8 and TRBJ1-5, is as follows: EAGVTQSPTHLIKTRGQQATLRCSPISGHTSVYWYQQALGLGLQFLLWYDEGEERNRGNFPPRFSGRQFPNYSSELNVNALELEDSALYLCASRRGWTGVNQPQHFGDGTRLSIL.

The gene calls are TRBV10-3 and TRBJ1-2; 10 nucleotides agree with TRBD1. Germline V gives CDR1 ENHRY, CDR2 SYGVKD. The J segment lost 8 bases and the V segment lost 2 bases, leaving 8 bases of the junction unmatched. The CDR3 totals 15 residues. CDR3 DNA sequence: TGTGCCATCAGTGAGAAGGACAGGGGGGTTCTCGGCTACACCTTC. Translated, it gives CAISEKDRGVLGYTF.

The chain links TRBV19 to TRBJ1-5; 7 positions match TRBD1. J gave up 7 bases and V 7 bases, and 10 bases lay outside the gene matches. Per the germline V gene, CDR1 is LNHDA and CDR2 is SQIVND (reference sequence). The CDR3 contains 14 residues. Here the CDR3 DNA reads TGTGCCAGTAATCCAGAGGGGGCGAGACAGCCCCAGCATTTT. It translates to CASNPEGARQPQHF.

The rearrangement uses TRBV5-6 and TRBJ2-7; TRBD1 might be the D (6 bases). Deletions cut 3 bases from V and 1 base from J, with 17 bases between. This CDR3 comprises 16 residues. CDR1 is SGHDT and CDR2 is YYEEEE in the germline V gene. The chain's CDR3 is CASSSVWTVGSYEQYF. Written as DNA, the CDR3 is TGTGCCAGCAGCTCTGTTTGGACAGTCGGATCCTACGAGCAGTACTTC.

The gene calls are TRBV7-8 and TRBJ2-5; 8 bases map to TRBD2. The germline V gene encodes CDR1 SGHVS and CDR2 FQNEAQ. V trimming: 4 bases; J trimming: 5 bases; junction bases outside the gene matches: 24. The CDR3 spans 20 residues. The CDR3 coding sequence is TGTGCCAGCAGCTGGCTGGTTAGACAGACTAGCGTCCTACTCGGGGAGACCCAGTACTTC. Translating gives CASSWLVRQTSVLLGETQYF.

This clone is a singleton in its sample. The gene calls are TRBV7-9 and TRBJ1-2; maybe TRBD1 (5 bases). Germline-derived CDR1 and CDR2 are SEHNR and FQNEAQ (reference sequence). The CDR3 loop spans 17 amino acids. The V gene lost 5 bases and the J gene lost 5 bases, with 24 bases spanning the gap. The chain's CDR3 is CASSPPDTGIHSYGYTF. The CDR3 DNA follows: TGTGCCAGCAGCCCGCCCGATACAGGAATTCACTCTTATGGCTACACCTTC.